Presented here are 18 T cell receptor beta chains from one specimen sequenced in a study of T cells in Graves' hyperthyroidism and ophthalmopathy. What was amplified from RNA transcripts were TCR beta CDR3 regions. RT-PCR in the first round (using the HTBI primer set) targeted the TCR CDR3. One entry per CDR3 protein results from TCRdb running MiXCR on the multiplex PCR reads. The table shows about 740,000 distinct CDR3 sequences, with around 15% occurring only once. Specimen: blood. All receptors come from a woman aged 18 to 35 with Graves' hyperthyroidism.

This clonotype has just a few counts. This chain joins TRBV19 and TRBJ1-5, with D perhaps matching TRBD1 (6 bases). CDR3 size: 15 residues. CDR1 is LNHDA and CDR2 is SQIVND in the germline V gene (reference sequence). The ends were cut back, 0 bases at V and 12 bases at J, with 18 bases in the middle. Written as DNA, the CDR3 is TGTGCCAGTAGTATAGATCTGGGACACCTTCCGTACCAGCATTTT. Translation gives CASSIDLGHLPYQHF.

The rearrangement uses TRBV7-2 and TRBJ2-7, with D perhaps matching TRBD2 (6 bases). The CDR3 has 15 amino acids. The V and J ends lost 5 bases and 6 bases respectively, with 20 bases between them. From germline, CDR1 is SGHTA and CDR2 FQGNSA. For the CDR3, the DNA is TGTGCCAGCAGCCCTAGAATCGGGCTGGGAGGCGAGCAGTACTTC. Its translation is CASSPRIGLGGEQYF.

This clonotype was counted ten times or more. The V and J genes are TRBV20-1 and TRBJ1-1; tentative D call: TRBD1 (5 bases). Trimming pared 0 bases from V and 0 bases from J, leaving 14 bases between. The CDR3 contains 16 residues. Looked up from germline, CDR1 is DFQATT and CDR2 is SNEGSKA (reference sequence). The CDR3 region is CSARDQGQPMNTEAFF. CDR3 nucleotide sequence: TGCAGTGCTAGAGATCAGGGCCAACCTATGAACACTGAAGCTTTCTTT.

The chain joins TRBV24-1 to TRBJ2-1, with 10 bases aligning to TRBD1. CDR1 is KGHDR, CDR2 SFDVKD, per germline. After removal of 8 bases from V and 7 bases from J, the junction contained 7 bases not matched to a gene. The CDR3 covers 14 residues. CDR3 nucleotide sequence: TGTGCCACCAAGGGACAGGGGATGAGGAATGAGCAGTTCTTC. Protein product: CATKGQGMRNEQFF.

The chain joins TRBV6-1 to TRBJ1-3, with 8 positions matching TRBD1. With 8 bases clipped from V and 2 bases from J, the junction kept 17 bases outside the gene matches. Germline V gene lookup returns CDR1 MNHNS and CDR2 SASEGT. This CDR3 has 18 amino acids. The CDR3 loop is CASVILQGADRPGNTIYF. The CDR3 bases are TGTGCCAGCGTGATACTGCAGGGGGCAGACAGGCCTGGAAACACCATATATTTT.

This clonotype was found a few times. The chain carries TRBV3-1 and TRBJ2-3; the match to TRBD2 covers 7 bases. V shed 5 bases and J 4 bases; nucleotides not matched to a gene: 9. The CDR3 is made up of 15 amino acids. Germline CDR1 reads LGHDT; CDR2 reads YNNKEL (reference sequence). The CDR3 nucleotides are TGTGCCAGCAGCACCCGGACTAGAGCACCAGATACGCAGTATTTT. It translates to CASSTRTRAPDTQYF.

This chain connects TRBV24-1 to TRBJ2-1; D perhaps matches TRBD1 (6 bases). The CDR3 loop spans 11 amino acids. Germline CDR1 and CDR2: KGHDR and SFDVKD. V lost 9 bases and J 8 bases, leaving 10 bases between the germline ends. Written as DNA, the CDR3 is TGTGCCACCTCCAGGGGCTATGAGCAGTTCTTC. It is translated as CATSRGYEQFF.

This clonotype was seen many times. The chain carries TRBV27 and TRBJ2-1; D possibly corresponds to TRBD2 (6 bases). This CDR3 is 15 amino acids long. The germline gives CDR1 MNHEY, CDR2 SMNVEV (reference sequence). V was shortened by 8 bases and J by 3 bases, with 17 bases between the two germline ends. The CDR3 sequence is CASFQVGEDYNEQFF. For the CDR3, the DNA is TGTGCCAGCTTCCAAGTGGGGGAGGACTACAATGAGCAGTTCTTC.

This clonotype showed up many times. The gene calls are TRBV18 and TRBJ2-3; 8 bases match TRBD1. V was clipped by 4 bases and J by 4 bases; unmatched bases: 7. CDR1 KGHSH and CDR2 LQKENI come from the germline V gene. The CDR3 is 15 amino acids. The CDR3 spells CASSLLTGAADTQYF. The DNA for the CDR3 is TGTGCCAGCTCACTGTTGACAGGGGCCGCAGATACGCAGTATTTT.

This clonotype was observed at least ten times. The CDR3 region is CASSFARDGRGAFF. The CDR3 DNA is TGTGCCAGCAGCTTTGCCCGGGACGGCCGTGGAGCTTTCTTT. This rearrangement joins TRBV7-2 to TRBJ1-1; D might be TRBD1 (5 bases). Germline CDR1 reads SGHTA; CDR2 reads FQGNSA. This CDR3 spans 14 amino acids. V was clipped by 3 bases and J by 10 bases, with 18 bases between them.

This clonotype came up a few times. The chain couples TRBV20-1 to TRBJ2-5, with D unclear. Germline assignment: CDR1 DFQATT and CDR2 SNEGSKA (reference sequence). V gave up 2 bases and J gave up 9 bases, with 19 bases separating them. CDR3 length: 14 residues. CDR3: CSARRENLQIAQYF. In DNA form, the CDR3 reads TGCAGTGCTAGACGAGAAAACCTGCAGATAGCCCAGTACTTC.

The chain recombines TRBV20-1 with TRBJ1-5, with 11 bases fitting TRBD1. This CDR3 spans 14 amino acids. J gave up 6 bases and V 6 bases, and 7 bases lay outside the gene matches. The germline V gene has CDR1 DFQATT and CDR2 SNEGSKA (reference sequence). CDR3 amino acids: CSAPGQGASQPQHF. The CDR3 DNA follows: TGCAGTGCACCCGGACAGGGGGCGAGTCAGCCCCAGCATTTT.

The chain has TRBV18 and TRBJ2-1, with D perhaps TRBD1 (6 bases). Germline lookup yields CDR1 KGHSH and CDR2 LQKENI. The V gene lost 3 bases and the J gene lost 9 bases, with 12 bases spanning the gap. This CDR3 comprises 13 residues. The CDR3 DNA is TGTGCCAGCTCACCCCAGAGGACAGCTGAGCAGTTCTTC. This codes for CASSPQRTAEQFF.

The V gene is TRBV2, the J gene TRBJ2-2, with a weak D call TRBD1 (6 bases). This CDR3 comprises 13 residues. V lost 7 bases and J lost 4, with 10 bases in between. Looked up from germline, CDR1 is SNHLY and CDR2 is FYNNEI. CDR3 DNA: TGTGCCAGCACCAGGGGAGTCACCGGGGAGCTGTTTTTT. Translating gives CASTRGVTGELFF. Complete variable domain (other parts from reference TRBV2 and TRBJ2-2): EPEVTQTPSHQVTQMGQEVILRCVPISNHLYFYWYRQILGQKVEFLVSFYNNEISEKSEIFDDQFSVERPDGSNFTLKIRSTKLEDSAMYFCASTRGVTGELFFGEGSRLTVL.

This clonotype was observed a handful of times. A much larger clone is a single base away; this may be a read error. This rearrangement joins TRBV20-1 to TRBJ2-2; 8 positions agree with TRBD2. The V gene's germline CDR1 is DFQATT and CDR2 SNEGSKA (reference sequence). The CDR3 is made up of 16 amino acids. Written as DNA, the CDR3 is TGCAGTGCTGTGGAGGTAGCGGGATGGGGCACCAGGGAGCTGTTTTTT. Translating it yields CSAVEVAGWGTRELFF.

This clonotype was recorded once. This may be a read error, as it is one base from a much larger clone. The V call is TRBV6-5, the J call TRBJ2-7; D is undetermined. CDR1 is MNHEY, CDR2 SVGAGI, per germline. The CDR3 contains 14 residues. CDR3 sequence reads: CAGSYPPTPHEQYF. DNA for the CDR3: TGTGCCGGCAGTTACCCACCCACCCCCCACGAGCAGTACTTC.

Turning to this clonotype: This could be a read error, since a much larger clone is one nucleotide away. The chain carries TRBV6-2 or TRBV6-3 and TRBJ1-5; TRBD1 is a possible D gene (5 bases). The germline V gene has CDR1 MNHEY and CDR2 SVGEGT. The CDR3 extends over 13 amino acids. Trimming removed 8 bases from V and 4 bases from J, with 12 bases in between. CDR3 coding DNA: TGTGCCAGCGGGGACCCAGGGAATCAGCCCCAGCATTTT. Encoded protein: CASGDPGNQPQHF.

A note on this clonotype: The junction departs from germline at one end; a sequencing error may be responsible. J is TRBJ2-7 and V is TRBV6-1, with 11 bases aligning to TRBD2. The CDR3 covers 15 residues. From germline, CDR1 is MNHNS and CDR2 SASEGT. The CDR3: CASNGGTSGSYEQYF. In nucleotides, the CDR3 is TGCGCCAGCAACGGGGGGACTAGCGGATCCTACGAGCAGTACTTC.